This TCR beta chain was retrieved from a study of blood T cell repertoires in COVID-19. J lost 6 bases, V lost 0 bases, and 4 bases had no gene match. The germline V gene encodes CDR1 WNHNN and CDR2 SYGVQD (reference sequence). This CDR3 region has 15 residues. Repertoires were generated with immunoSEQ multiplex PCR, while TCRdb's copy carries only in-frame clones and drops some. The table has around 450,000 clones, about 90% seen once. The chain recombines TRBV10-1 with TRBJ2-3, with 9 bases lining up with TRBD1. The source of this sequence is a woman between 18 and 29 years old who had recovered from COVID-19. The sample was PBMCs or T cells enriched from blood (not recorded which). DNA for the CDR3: TGCGCCAGCAGTGAGTCGGGACAGGGCGGCGATACGCAGTATTTT. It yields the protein CASSESGQGGDTQYF.